This TCR beta chain was identified during a study of blood T cell repertoires in COVID-19 (dated by TCRdb to the early 2020s). Study-level background: The collaborator samples originated in the United States, Italy and Spain and spanned the acute and convalescent phases of COVID-19. The repertoires were made available in a free public database intended to serve as a resource for research on the immune response to SARS-CoV-2. The sample metadata nearly always contained a de-identified subject ID, COVID-19 status, age in years and sex. Where available, HLA class I and class II types were obtained from metadata supplied by the sample provider rather than from assay-based typing. Subjects who had been exposed to COVID-19, were actively infected with it, or had recovered from it provided the deeply sampled blood TCRbeta repertoires that made up the dataset. The material from the prospective study consisted of cDNA or gDNA derived from T cells, B-cell-depleted T cells, or PBMCs. Samples were obtained from the ongoing ImmuneRACE study (first 160 participants) and from 1,254 subjects provided by 6 global collaborators.

In its sample, this clone was seen once. Its antigen has not been determined. Per-base qualities were not stored, and no clone one base away is much larger. In Seattle, one collaborating source enrolled patients while the infection was active and tracked those patients longitudinally over the course of disease. The collaborating institutions used their own protocols to collect whole blood in K2EDTA tubes. For TCRbeta analysis, collaborators shipped samples as frozen whole blood, isolated PBMCs, or DNA extracted from either of those sample types. TCRbeta CDR3 regions were amplified from genomic DNA using the immunoSEQ Assay, a bias-controlled multiplex PCR. The original methods were these. The number of nucleated cells in each sample was estimated by amplification of reference gene primers within the assay. Sequence reads were collapsed and filtered to measure the absolute abundance of every unique TCRbeta CDR3 rearrangement. For each sample, productive Simpson clonality was calculated as the square root of Simpson's diversity index across productive rearrangements. Sourced from immuneACCESS, this table was stored by TCRdb with only in-frame sequences that have V and J called. A share of the clones is absent; for the studies checked, an unresolved V gene accounts for under half, and the remainder has no known explanation. V and J calls and clone size follow that table, whereas D and trimming were derived from the DNA. In this sample the table shows some 230,000 clones, approximately 90% of which occur a single time. 10% to 13% of the sample belongs to the ten largest clones.

The germline V gene encodes CDR1 MNHEY and CDR2 SVGEGT. Trimmed from V: 8 bases; trimmed from J: 1 base; junction bases lacking a gene match: 12. From the cysteine up to the phenylalanine, the CDR3 has a length of 17 residues. The CDR3 DNA has 51 bases and is translated from base 1. What the research found in general, with its limitations: The amount of clinical and demographic metadata varied by source and participant and was provided uncurated.

The chain was built from TRBV6-2 or TRBV6-3 and TRBJ2-2, with TRBD1 matching 8 junction bases. The origin of this receptor is a woman between 50 and 59 years old with COVID-19, enrolled during active disease. The sequenced material came from peripheral blood. This receptor has the CDR3 CASCPWTGRLNTGELFF. The sequenced DNA is TGTGCCAGCTGCCCATGGACAGGGCGATTGAACACCGGGGAGCTGTTTTTT.